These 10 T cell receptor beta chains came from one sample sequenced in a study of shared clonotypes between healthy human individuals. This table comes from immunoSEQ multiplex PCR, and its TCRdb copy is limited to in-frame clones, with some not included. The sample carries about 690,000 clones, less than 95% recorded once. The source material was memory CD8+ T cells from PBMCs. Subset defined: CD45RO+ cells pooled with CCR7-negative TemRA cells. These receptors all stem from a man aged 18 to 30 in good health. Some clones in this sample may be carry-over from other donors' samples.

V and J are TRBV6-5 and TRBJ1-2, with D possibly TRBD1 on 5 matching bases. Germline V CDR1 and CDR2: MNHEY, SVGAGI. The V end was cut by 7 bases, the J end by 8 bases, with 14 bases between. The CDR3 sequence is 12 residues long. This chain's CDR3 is CASKGPDGGYTF. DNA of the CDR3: TGTGCCAGCAAGGGGCCAGATGGGGGCTACACCTTC.

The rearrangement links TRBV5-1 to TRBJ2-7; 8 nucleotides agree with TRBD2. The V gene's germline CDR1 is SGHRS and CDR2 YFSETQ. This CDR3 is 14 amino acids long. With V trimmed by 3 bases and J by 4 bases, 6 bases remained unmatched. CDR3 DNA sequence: TGCGCCAGCAGCTCAAAGCGGGAGAGGTACGAGCAGTACTTC. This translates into CASSSKRERYEQYF.

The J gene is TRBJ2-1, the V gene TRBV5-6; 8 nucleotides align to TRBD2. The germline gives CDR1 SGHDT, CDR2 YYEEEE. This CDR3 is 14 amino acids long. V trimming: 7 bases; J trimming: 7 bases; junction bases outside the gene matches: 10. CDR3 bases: TGTGCCAGCCTTCTAGCGGGTTTGTGGAATGAGCAGTTCTTC. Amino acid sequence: CASLLAGLWNEQFF.

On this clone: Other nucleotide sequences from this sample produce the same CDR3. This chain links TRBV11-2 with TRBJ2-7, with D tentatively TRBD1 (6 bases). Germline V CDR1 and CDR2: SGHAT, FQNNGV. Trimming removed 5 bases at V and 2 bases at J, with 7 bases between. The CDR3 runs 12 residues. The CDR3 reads CASSPGAYEQYF. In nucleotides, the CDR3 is TGTGCCAGCAGCCCAGGGGCCTACGAGCAGTACTTC.

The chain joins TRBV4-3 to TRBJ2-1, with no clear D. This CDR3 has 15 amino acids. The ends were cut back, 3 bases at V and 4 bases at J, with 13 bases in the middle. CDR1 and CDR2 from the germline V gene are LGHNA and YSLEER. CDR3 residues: CASSQVLSPYNEQFF. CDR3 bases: TGCGCCAGCAGCCAGGTACTAAGCCCATACAATGAGCAGTTCTTC.

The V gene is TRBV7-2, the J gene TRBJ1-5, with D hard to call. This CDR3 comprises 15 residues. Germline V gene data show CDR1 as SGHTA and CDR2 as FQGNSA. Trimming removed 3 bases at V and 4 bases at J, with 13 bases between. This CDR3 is CASSFDAGGNQPQHF. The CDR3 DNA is TGTGCCAGCAGCTTCGATGCAGGTGGAAATCAGCCCCAGCATTTT.

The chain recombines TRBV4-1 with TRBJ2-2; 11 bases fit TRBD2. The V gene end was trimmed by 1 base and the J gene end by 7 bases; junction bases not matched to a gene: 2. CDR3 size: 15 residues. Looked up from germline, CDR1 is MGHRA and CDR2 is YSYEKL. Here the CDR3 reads CASSQVTSGSGELFF. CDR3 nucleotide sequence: TGCGCCAGCAGCCAAGTCACTAGCGGGAGCGGGGAGCTGTTTTTT.

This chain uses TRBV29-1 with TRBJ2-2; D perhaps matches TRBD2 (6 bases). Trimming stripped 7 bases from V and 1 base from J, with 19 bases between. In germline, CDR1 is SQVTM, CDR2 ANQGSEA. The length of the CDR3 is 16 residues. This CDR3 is CSASRFREKNTGELFF. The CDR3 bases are TGCAGCGCCTCTCGATTTCGGGAGAAGAACACCGGGGAGCTGTTTTTT.

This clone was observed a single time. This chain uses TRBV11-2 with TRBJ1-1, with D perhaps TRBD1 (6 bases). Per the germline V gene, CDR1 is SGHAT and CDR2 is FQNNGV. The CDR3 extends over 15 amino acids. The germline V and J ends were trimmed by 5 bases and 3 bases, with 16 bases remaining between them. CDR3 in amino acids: CASSARGGPYTEAFF. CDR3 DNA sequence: TGTGCCAGCAGCGCACGGGGGGGGCCGTACACTGAAGCTTTCTTT.

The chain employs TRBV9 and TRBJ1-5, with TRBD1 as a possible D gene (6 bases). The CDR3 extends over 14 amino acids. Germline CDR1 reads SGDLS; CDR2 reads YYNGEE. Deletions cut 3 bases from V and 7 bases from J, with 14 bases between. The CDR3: CASSASTGRQPQHF. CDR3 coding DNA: TGTGCCAGCAGCGCTTCGACAGGTCGACAGCCCCAGCATTTT.